The TCR beta chain under discussion was sequenced for a study of blood T cells in healthy people across ages. Together with a sample-barcoded 5' primer, a J-beta primer mix was included in a second PCR lasting about 6 to 12 cycles. TCRdb used MiXCR to reprocess the 5' RACE reads, holding one entry per CDR3 protein. Of over a million distinct CDR3 sequences listed, roughly 43% are singletons. The CDR3 has 15 residues. V was pared by 4 bases and J by 6 bases, with 14 bases between. Germline CDR1 reads SGHTS; CDR2 reads YDEGEE. The TCR originated in a woman aged 18-30 years in good health. The chain uses TRBV5-8 and TRBJ1-6, with a tentative D call TRBD1 (6 bases). The source material was blood. The CDR3 sequence is CASSPYPGANSPLHF. Written as DNA, the CDR3 is TGTGCCAGCAGCCCCTACCCGGGGGCTAATTCACCCCTCCACTTT.